This entry features one TCR beta chain sequence. These data belong to a study of blood T cell repertoires in COVID-19. Study background: From the United States, Italy and Spain came samples of acute and convalescent COVID-19.

The table came from immunoSEQ multiplex PCR; TCRdb's copy has only in-frame clones and leaves some out. Here the sample spans tens of thousands of clones, 70% to 85% being singletons. The CDR3 has 14 amino acids. Germline V gene sequence: CDR1 LGHDT, CDR2 YNNKEL (reference sequence). Trimming removed 4 bases at V and 6 bases at J, with 13 bases between. J is TRBJ1-3 and V is TRBV3-1 (or the pseudogene TRBV3-2); a weak D match, TRBD1 (5 bases). The source material was peripheral blood. This TCR derives from a woman aged 50 to 60 with acute or convalescent COVID-19. This CDR3 is CASSPVGGENTIYF. CDR3 in DNA: TGTGCCAGCAGCCCTGTGGGGGGAGAAAACACCATATATTTT.